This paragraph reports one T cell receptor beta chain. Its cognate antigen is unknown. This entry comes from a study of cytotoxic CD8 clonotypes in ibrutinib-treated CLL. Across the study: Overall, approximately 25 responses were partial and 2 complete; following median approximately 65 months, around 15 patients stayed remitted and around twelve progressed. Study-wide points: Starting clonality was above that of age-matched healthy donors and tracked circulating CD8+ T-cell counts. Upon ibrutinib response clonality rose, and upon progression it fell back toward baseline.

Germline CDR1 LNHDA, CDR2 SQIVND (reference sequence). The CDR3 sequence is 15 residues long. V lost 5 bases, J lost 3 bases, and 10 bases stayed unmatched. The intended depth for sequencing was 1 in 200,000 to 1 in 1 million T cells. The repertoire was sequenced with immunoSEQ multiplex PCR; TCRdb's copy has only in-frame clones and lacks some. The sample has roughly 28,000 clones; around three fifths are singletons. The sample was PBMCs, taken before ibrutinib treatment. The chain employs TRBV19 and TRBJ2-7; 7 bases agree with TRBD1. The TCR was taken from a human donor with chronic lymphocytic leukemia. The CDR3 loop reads CASSPTGTAVYEQYF. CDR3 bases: TGTGCCAGTAGTCCCACCGGGACAGCGGTCTACGAGCAGTACTTC.